The present entry profiles one TCR beta chain with its context. No antigen is known for it. The data were taken from a study of human T cells and chemical hapten exposure. Individual cDNA molecules (in the library) carried attached unique molecular identifiers. MiXCR, applied by TCRdb to the RACE reads, yields one record per CDR3 protein. The sample lists 75,000 to 100,000 distinct CDR3 sequences; about 10% were seen once. The CDR3 runs to 15 residues. CDR1 is SQVTM, CDR2 ANQGSEA, per germline. With V trimmed by 4 bases and J by 1 base, 7 bases remained unmatched. Study outcomes and limitations: Expanded TCR sets contained significantly more large CDR3 similarity clusters than controls. Counts of TCRs above 1 in 1000 frequency stayed unchanged with DPC sensitization.

The time point was: patch test 1, 2 weeks after DPC sensitization. The treatment is: therapeutic diphenylcyclopropenone sensitization with weekly scalp DPC. The sequenced sample was whole blood, obtained in connection with sensitization to the hapten diphenylcyclopropenone (DPC). The genes are TRBV29-1 and TRBJ2-7; TRBD2 matches 10 bases. The origin of this receptor is a man aged 35 to 55 with alopecia areata. Some clones in this sample may be carry-over from other donors' samples. The CDR3 loop reads CSVVPGTSDSYEQYF. CDR3 DNA sequence: TGCAGCGTTGTCCCCGGGACTAGCGATTCCTACGAGCAGTACTTC.